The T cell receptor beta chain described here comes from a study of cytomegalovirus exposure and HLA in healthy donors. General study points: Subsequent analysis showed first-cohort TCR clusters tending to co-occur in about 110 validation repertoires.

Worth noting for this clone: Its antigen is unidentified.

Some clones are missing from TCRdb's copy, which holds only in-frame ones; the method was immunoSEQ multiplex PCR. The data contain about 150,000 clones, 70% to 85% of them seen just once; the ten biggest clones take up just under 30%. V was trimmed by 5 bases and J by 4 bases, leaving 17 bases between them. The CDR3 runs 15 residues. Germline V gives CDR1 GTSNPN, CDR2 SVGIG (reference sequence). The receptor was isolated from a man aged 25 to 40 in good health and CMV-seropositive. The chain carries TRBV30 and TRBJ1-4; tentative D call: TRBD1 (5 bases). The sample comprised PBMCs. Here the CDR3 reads CAWSGSDRNNEKLFF. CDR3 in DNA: TGTGCCTGGTCCGGGAGCGACAGAAATAATGAAAAACTGTTTTTT.